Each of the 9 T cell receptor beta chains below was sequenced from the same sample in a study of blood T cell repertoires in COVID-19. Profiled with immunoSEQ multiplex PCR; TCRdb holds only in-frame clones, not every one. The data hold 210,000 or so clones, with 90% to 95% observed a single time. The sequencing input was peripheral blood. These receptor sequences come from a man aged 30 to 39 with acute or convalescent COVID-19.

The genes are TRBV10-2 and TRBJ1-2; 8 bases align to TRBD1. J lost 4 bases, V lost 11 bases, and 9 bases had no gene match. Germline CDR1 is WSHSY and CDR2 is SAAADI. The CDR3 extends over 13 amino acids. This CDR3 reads CAHQTGAGYGYTF. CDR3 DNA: TGCGCCCATCAGACAGGGGCTGGCTATGGCTACACCTTC.

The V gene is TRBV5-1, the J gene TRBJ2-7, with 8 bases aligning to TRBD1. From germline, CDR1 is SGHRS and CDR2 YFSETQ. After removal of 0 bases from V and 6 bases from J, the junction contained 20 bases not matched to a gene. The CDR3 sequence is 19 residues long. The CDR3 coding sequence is TGCGCCAGCAGCTTGGCCATGACAGGGGCTTACAACCAGGAGGCCGAGCAGTACTTC. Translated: CASSLAMTGAYNQEAEQYF.

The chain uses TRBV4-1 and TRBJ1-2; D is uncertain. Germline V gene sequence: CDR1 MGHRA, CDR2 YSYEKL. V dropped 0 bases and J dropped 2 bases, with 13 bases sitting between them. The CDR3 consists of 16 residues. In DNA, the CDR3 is TGCGCCAGCAGCCAAGAGTTCGGCGGATTCAACTATGGCTACACCTTC. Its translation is CASSQEFGGFNYGYTF.

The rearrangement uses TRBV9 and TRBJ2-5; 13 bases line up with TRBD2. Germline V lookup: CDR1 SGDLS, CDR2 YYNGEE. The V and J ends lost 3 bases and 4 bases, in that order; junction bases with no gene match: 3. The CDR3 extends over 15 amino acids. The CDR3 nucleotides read TGTGCCAGCAGCGGACGACTAGCGGGAGGAGAGACCCAGTACTTC. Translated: CASSGRLAGGETQYF.

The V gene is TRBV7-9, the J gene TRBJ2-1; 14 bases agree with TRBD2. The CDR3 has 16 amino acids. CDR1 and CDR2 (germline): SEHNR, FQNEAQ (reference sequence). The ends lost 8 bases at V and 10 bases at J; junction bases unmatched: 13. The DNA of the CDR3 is TGTGCCAGCCTCGACGGGACTAGCGGGGGAGTTAGGGAGCAGTTCTTC. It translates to CASLDGTSGGVREQFF. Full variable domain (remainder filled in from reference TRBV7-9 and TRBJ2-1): DTGVSQNPRHKITKRGQNVTFRCDPISEHNRLYWYRQTLGQGPEFLTYFQNEAQLEKSRLLSDRFSAERPKGSFSTLEIQRTEQGDSAMYLCASLDGTSGGVREQFFGPGTRLTVL.

In DNA, the CDR3 is TGTGCCAGCAGCTTAGTCGCCAGCCAAGAGACCCAGTACTTC. Translating gives CASSLVASQETQYF. The chain combines TRBV5-4 with TRBJ2-5; no definite D call. CDR3 length equals 14 residues. V lost 2 bases, J lost 1 base, and 9 bases lay in between. In germline, CDR1 is SGHNT, CDR2 YYREEE (reference sequence).

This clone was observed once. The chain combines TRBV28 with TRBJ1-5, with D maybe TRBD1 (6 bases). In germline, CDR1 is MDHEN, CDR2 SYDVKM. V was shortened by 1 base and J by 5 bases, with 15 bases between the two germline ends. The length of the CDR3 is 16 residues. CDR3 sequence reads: CASSLLAGVGHQPQHF. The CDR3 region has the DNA TGTGCCAGCAGTTTATTAGCAGGGGTAGGGCATCAGCCCCAGCATTTT.

The chain's CDR3 is CAISESGGRAKETQYF. Here the CDR3 DNA reads TGTGCCATCAGTGAGTCGGGCGGGAGGGCCAAAGAGACCCAGTACTTC. The gene calls are TRBV10-3 and TRBJ2-5; TRBD2 matches at 9 bases. The V and J ends lost 0 bases and 3 bases, in that order; junction bases with no gene match: 5. The CDR3 spans 16 residues. Germline V gene sequence: CDR1 ENHRY, CDR2 SYGVKD.

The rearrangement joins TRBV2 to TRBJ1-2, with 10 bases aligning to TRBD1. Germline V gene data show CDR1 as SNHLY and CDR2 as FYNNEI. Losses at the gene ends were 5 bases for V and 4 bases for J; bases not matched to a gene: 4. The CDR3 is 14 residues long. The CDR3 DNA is TGTGCCAGCAGTAGGGACAGGGGAATCTATGGCTACACCTTC. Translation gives CASSRDRGIYGYTF.